Included here is one TCR beta chain sequence, with context. What it binds is unknown. The junction differs from germline at one of its ends, possibly a read error. The CDR3 has 13 amino acids. Germline V gene lookup returns CDR1 SQVTM and CDR2 ANQGSEA. This entry comes from a study of blood T cells in healthy people across ages. Findings and limits, study-wide: Roughly linear declines in TCR beta diversity per million T cells occurred with age. Long-lived donors exceeded aged donors in naive CD4+ cells and diversity.

The use of a sample-barcoded 5' primer and a J-beta primer mix characterized a second PCR of roughly 7 to 11 cycles. One entry per CDR3 protein, called by TCRdb with MiXCR from the 5' RACE reads. The sample consists of 1.5 million to 2 million distinct CDR3 sequences, about 28% of them appearing once. V is TRBV29-1 and J is TRBJ1-2, with D tentatively TRBD1 (5 bases). This TCR was sampled from a woman in her twenties or thirties in good health. The sequencing sample was made of blood. CDR3 region: CSVEDSRQDGYTF. The DNA of the CDR3 is TGTAGCGTTGAAGACAGCCGGCAGGATGGCTACACCTTC.